Shown below are 10 T cell receptor beta chains from a single sample sequenced in a study of blood T cell repertoires in COVID-19. Assay: immunoSEQ multiplex PCR; the TCRdb copy retains only in-frame clones and omits some. The profile shows hundreds of thousands of clones, 89% of them singletons. The sample taken for sequencing was peripheral blood. Receptors originate from a man in his sixties who had recovered from COVID-19.

This chain links TRBV5-1 with TRBJ1-2; 8 bases agree with TRBD1. This CDR3 is built from 14 residues. Trimming took 5 bases from V and 3 from J; bases not matched to a gene: 6. Germline V gene data show CDR1 as SGHRS and CDR2 as YFSETQ. This chain's CDR3 is CASSIRGQYYGYTF. The CDR3 bases are TGCGCCAGCAGTATCAGGGGGCAGTACTATGGCTACACCTTC. The complete variable domain, with remaining parts taken from reference TRBV5-1 and TRBJ1-2, reads KAGVTQTPRYLIKTRGQQVTLSCSPISGHRSVSWYQQTPGQGLQFLFEYFSETQRNKGNFPGRFSGRQFSNSRSEMNVSTLELGDSALYLCASSIRGQYYGYTFGSGTRLTVV.

CDR3 loop: CAIRGGGNEQFF. CDR3 in DNA: TGTGCCATCAGAGGGGGGGGCAATGAGCAGTTCTTC. The chain joins TRBV10-3 to TRBJ2-1; tentative D call: TRBD2 (7 bases). Germline CDR1 and CDR2: ENHRY and SYGVKD. The V end was cut by 6 bases, the J end by 6 bases, with 9 bases between. CDR3 length: 12 residues.

J is TRBJ2-3 and V is TRBV7-3; weak D call: TRBD1 (5 bases). The CDR3 totals 15 residues. Germline CDR1 and CDR2: SGHTA and FQGTGA. V shed 2 bases and J shed 7 bases, with 16 bases lying between them. For the CDR3, the DNA is TGTGCCAGCAGCTTAGATGGGCAGGGTTGGAATACGCAGTATTTT. Encoded protein: CASSLDGQGWNTQYF.

J is TRBJ2-1 and V is TRBV5-4; 8 bases are a match to TRBD2. The junction had 5 bases not matched to a gene; V was cut back by 4 bases and J by 5 bases. The CDR3 has 14 residues. CDR1 is SGHNT and CDR2 is YYREEE in the germline V gene (reference sequence). The CDR3 sequence: CASSRTLADNEQFF. CDR3 DNA: TGTGCCAGCAGCCGCACACTAGCGGACAATGAGCAGTTCTTC.

The rearrangement joins TRBV5-8 to TRBJ1-5; the D gene is possibly TRBD1 (5 bases). The germline V gene encodes CDR1 SGHTS and CDR2 YDEGEE. V lost 4 bases to trimming and J lost 6 bases, with 11 bases between them. The CDR3 sequence is 13 residues long. The CDR3 DNA reads TGTGCCAGCAGCCCCACCCAGGGTCAGCCCCAGCATTTT. Residues: CASSPTQGQPQHF.

This chain uses TRBV15 with TRBJ2-5; no reliable D call. The CDR3 covers 14 residues. The germline V gene has CDR1 LNHNV and CDR2 YYDKDF (reference sequence). V gave up 0 bases and J gave up 1 base, with 6 bases separating them. The CDR3 DNA sequence: TGTGCCACCAGCAGAGACGCTAGCCAAGAGACCCAGTACTTC. It translates to CATSRDASQETQYF. The full variable domain, its missing parts supplied by reference TRBV15 and TRBJ2-5, is DAMVIQNPRYQVTQFGKPVTLSCSQTLNHNVMYWYQQKSSQAPKLLFHYYDKDFNNEADTPDNFQSRRPNTSFCFLDIRSPGLGDTAMYLCATSRDASQETQYFGPGTRLLVL.

This clone was found once. The genes are TRBV24-1 and TRBJ2-1, with TRBD1 matching over 7 bases. Per the germline V gene, CDR1 is KGHDR and CDR2 is SFDVKD. The CDR3 is 16 amino acids. The V gene end was trimmed by 3 bases and the J gene end by 9 bases; junction bases not matched to a gene: 13. DNA for the CDR3: TGTGCCACCAGTGATCCGGGGACAGCCTTTAGGGGTGAGCAGTTCTTC. The encoded protein is CATSDPGTAFRGEQFF.

This clone has a single count. The chain links TRBV11-1 to TRBJ1-1; no firm D call. Germline lookup yields CDR1 SGHAT and CDR2 FQDESV (reference sequence). CDR3 length equals 13 residues. V was trimmed by 5 bases and J by 2 bases, leaving 9 bases between them. CDR3 in DNA: TGTGCCAGCAGCACCCGCCTAAACACTGAAGCTTTCTTT. Its translation is CASSTRLNTEAFF. The variable domain in full, completed from reference TRBV11-1 and TRBJ1-1, reads EAEVAQSPRYKITEKSQAVAFWCDPISGHATLYWYRQILGQGPELLVQFQDESVVDDSQLPKDRFSAERLKGVDSTLKIQPAELGDSAMYLCASSTRLNTEAFFGQGTRLTVV.

V gene TRBV11-2 combines with J gene TRBJ2-2; 7 bases are a match to TRBD2. There are 16 residues in the CDR3. The junction had 5 bases not matched to a gene; V was cut back by 4 bases and J by 0 bases. Germline V gives CDR1 SGHAT, CDR2 FQNNGV. The CDR3 sequence is CASSSLTSPNTGELFF. The DNA of the CDR3 is TGTGCCAGCAGCTCTTTGACTAGCCCGAACACCGGGGAGCTGTTTTTT.

The chain joins TRBV7-9 to TRBJ2-7; perhaps TRBD2 as D (6 bases). Germline CDR1 is SEHNR and CDR2 is FQNEAQ (reference sequence). Trimming pared 1 base from V and 1 base from J, leaving 11 bases between. The CDR3 consists of 15 residues. CDR3 protein: CASSLGRGISYEQYF. The DNA for the CDR3 is TGTGCCAGCAGCTTAGGGCGGGGAATATCCTACGAGCAGTACTTC. The variable domain in full, completed from reference TRBV7-9 and TRBJ2-7, reads DTGVSQNPRHKITKRGQNVTFRCDPISEHNRLYWYRQTLGQGPEFLTYFQNEAQLEKSRLLSDRFSAERPKGSFSTLEIQRTEQGDSAMYLCASSLGRGISYEQYFGPGTRLTVT.